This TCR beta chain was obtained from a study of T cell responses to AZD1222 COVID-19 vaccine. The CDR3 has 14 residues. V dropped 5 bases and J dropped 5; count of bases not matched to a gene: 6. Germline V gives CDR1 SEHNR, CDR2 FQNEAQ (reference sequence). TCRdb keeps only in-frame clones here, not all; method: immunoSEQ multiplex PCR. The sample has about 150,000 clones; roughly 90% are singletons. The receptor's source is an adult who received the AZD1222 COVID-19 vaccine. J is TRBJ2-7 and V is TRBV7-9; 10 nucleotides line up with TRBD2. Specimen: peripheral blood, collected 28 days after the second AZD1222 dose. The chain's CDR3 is CASSPSGRGDEQYF. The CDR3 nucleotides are TGTGCCAGCAGCCCAAGCGGGAGGGGAGACGAGCAGTACTTC. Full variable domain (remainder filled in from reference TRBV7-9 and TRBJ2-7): DTGVSQNPRHKITKRGQNVTFRCDPISEHNRLYWYRQTLGQGPEFLTYFQNEAQLEKSRLLSDRFSAERPKGSFSTLEIQRTEQGDSAMYLCASSPSGRGDEQYFGPGTRLTVT.